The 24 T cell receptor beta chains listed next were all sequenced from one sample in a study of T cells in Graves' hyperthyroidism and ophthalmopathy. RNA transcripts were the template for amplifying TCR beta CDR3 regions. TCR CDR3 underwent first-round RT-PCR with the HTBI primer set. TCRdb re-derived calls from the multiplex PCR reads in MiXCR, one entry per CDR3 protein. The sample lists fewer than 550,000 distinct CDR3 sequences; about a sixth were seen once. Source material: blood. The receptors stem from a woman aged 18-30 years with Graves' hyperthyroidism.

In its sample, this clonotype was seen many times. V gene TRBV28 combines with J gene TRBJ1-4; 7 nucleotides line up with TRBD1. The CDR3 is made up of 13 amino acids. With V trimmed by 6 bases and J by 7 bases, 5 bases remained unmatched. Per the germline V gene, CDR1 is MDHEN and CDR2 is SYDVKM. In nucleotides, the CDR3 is TGTGCCAGCAGCTCGACAGGGATTGAAAAACTGTTTTTT. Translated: CASSSTGIEKLFF.

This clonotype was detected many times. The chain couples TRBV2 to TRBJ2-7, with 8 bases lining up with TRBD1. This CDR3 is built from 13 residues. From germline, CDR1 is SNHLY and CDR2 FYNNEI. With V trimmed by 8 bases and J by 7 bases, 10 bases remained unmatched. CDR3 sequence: CASRSDREYEQYF. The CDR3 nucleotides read TGTGCCAGCCGGTCGGACAGGGAGTATGAGCAGTACTTC.

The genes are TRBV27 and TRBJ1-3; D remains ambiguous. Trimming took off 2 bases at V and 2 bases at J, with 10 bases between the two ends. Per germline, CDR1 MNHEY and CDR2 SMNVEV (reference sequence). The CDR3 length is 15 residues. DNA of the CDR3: TGTGCCAGCAGTTTAGCTATTGGGCCTGGAAACACCATATATTTT. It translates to CASSLAIGPGNTIYF.

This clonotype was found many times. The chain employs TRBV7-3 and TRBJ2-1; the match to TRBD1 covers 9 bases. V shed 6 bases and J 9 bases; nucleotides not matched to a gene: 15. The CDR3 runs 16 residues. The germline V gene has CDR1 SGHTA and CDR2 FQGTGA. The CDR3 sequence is CASSYNPGDREGEQFF. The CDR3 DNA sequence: TGTGCCAGCAGTTACAATCCCGGGGACAGGGAGGGTGAGCAGTTCTTC.

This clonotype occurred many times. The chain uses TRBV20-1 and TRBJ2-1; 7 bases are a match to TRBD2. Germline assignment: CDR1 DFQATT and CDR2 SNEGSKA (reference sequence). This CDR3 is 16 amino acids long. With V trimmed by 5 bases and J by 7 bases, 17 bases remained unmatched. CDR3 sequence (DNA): TGCAGTGCTTCGCCCCCGGGGCGGGGGAAGGGTAATGAGCAGTTCTTC. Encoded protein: CSASPPGRGKGNEQFF.

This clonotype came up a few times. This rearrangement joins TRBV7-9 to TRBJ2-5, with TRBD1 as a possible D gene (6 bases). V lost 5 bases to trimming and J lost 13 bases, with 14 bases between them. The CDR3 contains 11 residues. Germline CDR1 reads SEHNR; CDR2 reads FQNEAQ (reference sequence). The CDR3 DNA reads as TGTGCCAGCAGCGGGGGCGAGGACGGGTACTTC. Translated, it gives CASSGGEDGYF. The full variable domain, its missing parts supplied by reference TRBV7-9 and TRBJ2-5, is DTGVSQNPRHKITKRGQNVTFRCDPISEHNRLYWYRQTLGQGPEFLTYFQNEAQLEKSRLLSDRFSAERPKGSFSTLEIQRTEQGDSAMYLCASSGGEDGYFGPGTRLLVL.

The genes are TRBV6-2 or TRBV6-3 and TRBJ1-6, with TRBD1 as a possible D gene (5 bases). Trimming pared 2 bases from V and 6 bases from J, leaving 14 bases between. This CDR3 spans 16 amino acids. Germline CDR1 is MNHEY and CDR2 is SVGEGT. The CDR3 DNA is TGTGCCAGCAGTTACGGGGACGGTGCCCTTAATTCACCCCTCCACTTT. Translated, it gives CASSYGDGALNSPLHF.

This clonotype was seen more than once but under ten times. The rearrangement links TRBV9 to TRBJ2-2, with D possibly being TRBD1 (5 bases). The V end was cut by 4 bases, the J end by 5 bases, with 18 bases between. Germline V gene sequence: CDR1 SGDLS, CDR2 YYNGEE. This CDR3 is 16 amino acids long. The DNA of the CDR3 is TGTGCCAGCAGCCAGACAAGCAGGGTAGGAACCGGGGAGCTGTTTTTT. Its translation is CASSQTSRVGTGELFF.

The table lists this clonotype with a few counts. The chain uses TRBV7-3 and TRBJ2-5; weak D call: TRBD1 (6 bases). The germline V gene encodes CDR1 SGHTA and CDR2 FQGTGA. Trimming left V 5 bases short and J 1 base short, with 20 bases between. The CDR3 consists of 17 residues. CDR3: CASSQGTGWELQETQYF. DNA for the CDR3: TGTGCCAGCAGCCAGGGTACAGGGTGGGAGCTCCAAGAGACCCAGTACTTC. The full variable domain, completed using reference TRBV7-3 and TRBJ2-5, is GAGVSQTPSNKVTEKGKYVELRCDPISGHTALYWYRQSLGQGPEFLIYFQGTGAADDSGLPNDRFFAVRPEGSVSTLKIQRTERGDSAVYLCASSQGTGWELQETQYFGPGTRLLVL.

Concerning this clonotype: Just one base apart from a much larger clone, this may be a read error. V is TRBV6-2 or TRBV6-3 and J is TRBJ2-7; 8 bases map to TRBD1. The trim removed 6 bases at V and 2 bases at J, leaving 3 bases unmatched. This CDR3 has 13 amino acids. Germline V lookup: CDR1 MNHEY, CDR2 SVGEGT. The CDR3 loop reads CASRVQGAYEQYF. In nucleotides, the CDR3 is TGTGCCAGCAGGGTACAGGGGGCCTACGAGCAGTACTTC.

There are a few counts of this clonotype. The CDR3, as DNA: TGTGCCAGTGGTTCGCCCCGTCGGGTCCGGGACAGGGATCCGTATGGCTACACCTTC. Amino acids: CASGSPRRVRDRDPYGYTF. The chain has TRBV19 and TRBJ1-2; 9 bases are shared with TRBD1. Trimming removed 8 bases from V and 5 bases from J; junction bases left unmatched: 24. CDR3 length: 19 residues. Germline V gene sequence: CDR1 LNHDA, CDR2 SQIVND (reference sequence).

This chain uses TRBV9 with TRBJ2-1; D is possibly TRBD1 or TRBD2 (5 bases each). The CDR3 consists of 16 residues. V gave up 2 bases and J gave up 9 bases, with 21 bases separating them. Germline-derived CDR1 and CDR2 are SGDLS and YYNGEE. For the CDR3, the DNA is TGTGCCAGCAGCGTCAGGGACGAGGAGACTCCCGGTGAGCAGTTCTTC. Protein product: CASSVRDEETPGEQFF.

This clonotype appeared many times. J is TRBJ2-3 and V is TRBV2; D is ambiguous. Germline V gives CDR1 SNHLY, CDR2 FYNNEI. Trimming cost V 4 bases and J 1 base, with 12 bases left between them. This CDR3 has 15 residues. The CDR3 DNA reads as TGTGCCAGCAGTGCCGGGTCACGGGGCACAGATACGCAGTATTTT. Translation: CASSAGSRGTDTQYF.

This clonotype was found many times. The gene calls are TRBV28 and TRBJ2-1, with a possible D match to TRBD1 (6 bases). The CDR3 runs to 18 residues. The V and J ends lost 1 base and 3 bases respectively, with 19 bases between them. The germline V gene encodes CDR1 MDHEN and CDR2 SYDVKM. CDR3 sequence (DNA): TGTGCCAGCAGTTTATCAGGGGCTCCAACCGGTGGCTACAATGAGCAGTTCTTC. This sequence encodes CASSLSGAPTGGYNEQFF.

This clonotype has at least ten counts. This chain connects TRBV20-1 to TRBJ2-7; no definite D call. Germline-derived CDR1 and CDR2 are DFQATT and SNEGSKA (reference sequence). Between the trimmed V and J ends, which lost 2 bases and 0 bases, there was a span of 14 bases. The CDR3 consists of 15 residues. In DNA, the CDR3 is TGCAGTGCTAGATTTGGGCCCCTCGTCTCCTACGAGCAGTACTTC. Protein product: CSARFGPLVSYEQYF.

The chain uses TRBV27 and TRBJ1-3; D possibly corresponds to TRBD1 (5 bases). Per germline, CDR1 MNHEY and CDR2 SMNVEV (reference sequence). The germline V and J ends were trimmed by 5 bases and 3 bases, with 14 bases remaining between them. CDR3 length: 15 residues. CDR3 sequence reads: CASSPTGTYGNTIYF. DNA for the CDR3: TGTGCCAGCAGTCCAACCGGGACTTATGGAAACACCATATATTTT.

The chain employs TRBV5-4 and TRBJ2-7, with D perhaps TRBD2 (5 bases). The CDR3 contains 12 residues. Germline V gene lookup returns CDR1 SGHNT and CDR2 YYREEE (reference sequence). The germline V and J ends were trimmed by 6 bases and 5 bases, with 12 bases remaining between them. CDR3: CASNQEGDEQYF. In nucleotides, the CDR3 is TGTGCCAGCAACCAAGAGGGCGACGAGCAGTACTTC.

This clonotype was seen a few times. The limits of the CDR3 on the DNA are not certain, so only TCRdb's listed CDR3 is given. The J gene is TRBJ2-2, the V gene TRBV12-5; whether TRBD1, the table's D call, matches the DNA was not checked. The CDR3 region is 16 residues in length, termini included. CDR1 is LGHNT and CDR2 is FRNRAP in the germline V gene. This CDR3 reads CASGLVGQLTPGSCFF.

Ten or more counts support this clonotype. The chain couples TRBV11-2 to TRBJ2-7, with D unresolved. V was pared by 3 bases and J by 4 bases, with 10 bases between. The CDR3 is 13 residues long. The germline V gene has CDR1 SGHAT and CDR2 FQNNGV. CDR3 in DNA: TGTGCCAGCAGCTTTCTGAGAGAGTACGAGCAGTACTTC. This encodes CASSFLREYEQYF.

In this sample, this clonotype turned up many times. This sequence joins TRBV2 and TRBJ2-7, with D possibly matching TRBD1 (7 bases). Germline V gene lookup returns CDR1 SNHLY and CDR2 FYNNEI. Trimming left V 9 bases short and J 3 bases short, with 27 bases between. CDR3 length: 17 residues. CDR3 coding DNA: TGTGCCAGTCAGGGGGGCTTTTATGGGACCCTACTCTACGAGCAGTACTTC. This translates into CASQGGFYGTLLYEQYF.

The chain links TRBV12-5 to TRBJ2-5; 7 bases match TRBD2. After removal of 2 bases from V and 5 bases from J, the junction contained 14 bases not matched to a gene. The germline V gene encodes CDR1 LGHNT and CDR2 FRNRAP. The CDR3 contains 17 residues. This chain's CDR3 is CASGLPQWRELVETQYF. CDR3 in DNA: TGTGCTAGTGGTTTGCCCCAATGGCGGGAGTTGGTTGAGACCCAGTACTTC.

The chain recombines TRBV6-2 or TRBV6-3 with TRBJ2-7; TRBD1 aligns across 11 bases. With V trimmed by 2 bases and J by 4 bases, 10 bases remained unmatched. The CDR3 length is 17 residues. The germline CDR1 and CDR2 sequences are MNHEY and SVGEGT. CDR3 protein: CASSYLAGQGAGYEQYF. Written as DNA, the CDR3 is TGTGCCAGCAGTTACCTCGCAGGACAGGGGGCTGGGTACGAGCAGTACTTC.

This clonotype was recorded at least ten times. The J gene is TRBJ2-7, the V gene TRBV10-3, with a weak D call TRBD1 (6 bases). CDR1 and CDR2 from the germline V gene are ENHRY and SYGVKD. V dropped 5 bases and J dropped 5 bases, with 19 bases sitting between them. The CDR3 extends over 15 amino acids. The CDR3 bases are TGTGCCATCAGTTACGGACAGACCCGAAACGACGAGCAGTACTTC. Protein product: CAISYGQTRNDEQYF.

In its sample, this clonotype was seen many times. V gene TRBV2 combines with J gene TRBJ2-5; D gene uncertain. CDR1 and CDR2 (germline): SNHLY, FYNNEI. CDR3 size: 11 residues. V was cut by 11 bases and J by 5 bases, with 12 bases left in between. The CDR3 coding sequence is TGTGCCGTGACCCCGACCGAGACCCAGTACTTC. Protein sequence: CAVTPTETQYF.